These T cell receptor beta chains were read from a single sample in a study of blood T cell repertoires in COVID-19. The repertoire was sequenced with immunoSEQ multiplex PCR; TCRdb's copy has only in-frame clones and lacks some. The table lists roughly 250,000 clones, about nine tenths of them singletons, with 0.85% to 0.95% in the top ten. The sample consisted of PBMCs or T cells enriched from blood (not recorded which). The receptor source for this set is a man between 50 and 59 years old who had been exposed to COVID-19. CDR3s include the opening cysteine and the closing phenylalanine or tryptophan. D genes are given only for firm matches. A clone size is listed for some rows: how often the clone was seen (once, few, many), or a class if it is expanded.

CASDGLEETQYF	TGCGCCAGTGATGGACTGGAAGAGACCCAGTACTTC	.	.	TRBV23-1	TRBJ2-5
CASSYLPGQGGYQPQHF	TGTGCCAGCAGTTACTTACCGGGACAGGGAGGATATCAGCCCCAGCATTTT	TRBD1	.	TRBV6-2/TRBV6-3	TRBJ1-5
CATSLGGSTDTQYF	TGTGCCACCAGTCTCGGGGGAAGCACAGATACGCAGTATTTT	.	.	TRBV24-1	TRBJ2-3
CASSLELQGNQPQHF	TGTGCCAGCAGCTTAGAGCTCCAGGGAAATCAGCCCCAGCATTTT	.	.	TRBV7-2	TRBJ1-5
CASSEDRGAGYTF	TGTGCCAGCAGCGAAGACAGGGGTGCTGGCTACACCTTC	TRBD1	.	TRBV13	TRBJ1-2
CASSLAGRGSGNTIYF	TGCGCCAGCAGCTTGGCTGGACGGGGCTCTGGAAACACCATATATTTT	.	.	TRBV5-1	TRBJ1-3
CSAMGLWGSEAFF	TGCAGCGCGATGGGACTGTGGGGATCTGAAGCTTTCTTT	.	.	TRBV29-1	TRBJ1-1
CASTLSIRDSPLHF	TGTGCCAGCACCCTATCAATTCGGGATTCACCCCTCCACTTT	.	.	TRBV6-5	TRBJ1-6
CASSSGTYNEQFF	TGTGCCAGCAGCTCGGGGACCTACAATGAGCAGTTCTTC	.	.	TRBV11-2	TRBJ2-1
CASIGAINYGYTF	TGTGCCAGCATCGGAGCAATTAACTATGGCTACACCTTC	.	.	TRBV28	TRBJ1-2
CASTLTLGQGHSPLHF	TGTGCCAGCACCTTAACCCTGGGACAGGGCCATTCACCCCTCCACTTT	TRBD1	.	TRBV3-1/TRBV3-2	TRBJ1-6
CASSGGTGLETEAFF	TGTGCCAGCAGTGGGGGGACAGGGTTGGAGACTGAAGCTTTCTTT	TRBD1	.	TRBV2	TRBJ1-1
CASSQKWRDRGPGNTIYF	TGTGCCAGCAGCCAAAAGTGGAGGGACAGGGGGCCGGGAAACACCATATATTTT	TRBD1	.	TRBV14	TRBJ1-3
CASSRTSGVLSYNEQFF	TGTGCCAGCAGTCGGACTAGCGGGGTGCTTTCCTACAATGAGCAGTTCTTC	TRBD2	.	TRBV27	TRBJ2-1
CASSSTGANYGYTF	TGTGCCAGCAGCTCGACAGGTGCTAACTATGGCTACACCTTC	.	.	TRBV28	TRBJ1-2
CASSYGGTETQYF	TGTGCCAGCAGTTACGGGGGGACGGAGACCCAGTACTTC	TRBD2	.	TRBV27	TRBJ2-5
CASSEPGLSYEQYF	TGTGCCAGCAGTGAACCGGGACTGAGCTACGAGCAGTACTTC	.	.	TRBV6-1	TRBJ2-7
CATSRGTATNEKLFF	TGTGCCACCAGCAGGGGGACAGCAACTAATGAAAAACTGTTTTTT	TRBD1	.	TRBV15	TRBJ1-4
CSVVRELGTEAFF	TGCAGCGTTGTTCGGGAGCTAGGGACTGAAGCTTTCTTT	.	.	TRBV29-1	TRBJ1-1
CASSPRGAGRGEQYF	TGTGCCAGCAGCCCCCGGGGGGCAGGCAGGGGCGAGCAGTACTTC	.	.	TRBV7-2	TRBJ2-7
CASRQRGFGYNEQFF	TGTGCCAGCAGACAAAGGGGTTTTGGGTACAATGAGCAGTTCTTC	.	.	TRBV28	TRBJ2-1
CASSSVGARYEQYF	TGCGCCAGCAGTAGTGTAGGGGCGCGGTACGAGCAGTACTTC	.	once	TRBV5-1	TRBJ2-7
CASRNDRVGQPQHF	TGTGCCAGCAGAAATGACAGGGTTGGTCAGCCCCAGCATTTT	TRBD1	.	TRBV28	TRBJ1-5
CASSLGAVNEQFF	TGTGCCAGCAGCTTAGGAGCAGTCAATGAGCAGTTCTTC	.	.	TRBV7-3	TRBJ2-1
CASSHAGGFPDTQYF	TGCGCCAGCAGCCATGCAGGGGGGTTCCCAGATACGCAGTATTTT	.	.	TRBV4-1	TRBJ2-3
CASQTGGGGGYTF	TGTGCCAGTCAAACAGGGGGCGGAGGTGGCTACACCTTC	TRBD1	.	TRBV19	TRBJ1-2
CASSLIGGVTEAFF	TGCGCCAGCAGCTTGATAGGGGGCGTCACTGAAGCTTTCTTT	TRBD1	.	TRBV5-1	TRBJ1-1
CASSIVPLHQPQHF	TGTGCCAGTAGTATAGTGCCCCTACATCAGCCCCAGCATTTT	.	few	TRBV19	TRBJ1-5
CASSPGVIGRSGNTIYF	TGCGCCAGCAGCCCGGGGGTTATCGGAAGAAGTGGAAACACCATATATTTT	.	.	TRBV5-1	TRBJ1-3
CASSRNWQGEAFF	TGTGCCAGCTCCCGAAACTGGCAGGGCGAGGCTTTCTTT	.	.	TRBV18	TRBJ1-1
CASSERQGHADTQYF	TGTGCCAGCAGTGAAAGACAGGGGCACGCGGATACGCAGTATTTT	TRBD1	.	TRBV6-1	TRBJ2-3
CASSPEAELNTQYF	TGTGCCAGCAGCCCAGAAGCGGAGCTTAATACGCAGTATTTT	.	.	TRBV9	TRBJ2-3
CASSFSQGPLNQPQHF	TGTGCCAGCTCATTCTCACAGGGCCCTCTCAATCAGCCCCAGCATTTT	.	.	TRBV18	TRBJ1-5
CASSYRNTGELFF	TGCGCCAGCAGCTATAGGAACACCGGGGAGCTGTTTTTT	.	.	TRBV5-1	TRBJ2-2
CASSPSRYEQYF	TGTGCCAGCTCACCATCCAGGTACGAGCAGTACTTC	.	.	TRBV18	TRBJ2-7
CASSQGGGMNTEAFF	TGTGCCAGCAGCCAAGGTGGGGGCATGAACACTGAAGCTTTCTTT	.	.	TRBV6-5	TRBJ1-1
CASSMSGTAAYEQYF	TGTGCCAGCAGCATGTCCGGGACTGCTGCCTACGAGCAGTACTTC	.	.	TRBV11-1	TRBJ2-7
CASSVDPRDSGNTIYF	TGTGCCAGCAGCGTAGACCCCAGGGACTCTGGAAACACCATATATTTT	.	.	TRBV9	TRBJ1-3
CASSGTGGIGQPQHF	TGTGCCAGCAGCGGGACAGGGGGCATAGGTCAGCCCCAGCATTTT	TRBD1	once	TRBV2	TRBJ1-5
CAIRRPSGTRAYNEQFF	TGTGCCATCAGAAGACCTAGCGGGACAAGAGCTTACAATGAGCAGTTCTTC	TRBD2	.	TRBV10-3	TRBJ2-1
CASGKPGQRSHEQYF	TGTGCCAGCGGCAAACCGGGACAGAGGTCCCACGAGCAGTACTTC	TRBD1	.	TRBV27	TRBJ2-7
CASSPRGALGLYEQYF	TGTGCCAGTAGTCCCCGGGGAGCCCTAGGGCTTTACGAGCAGTACTTC	.	once	TRBV19	TRBJ2-7
CASSLLAGGPSGELFF	TGTGCCAGCAGCCTTTTAGCGGGGGGGCCCTCCGGGGAGCTGTTTTTT	TRBD2	once	TRBV3-1/TRBV3-2	TRBJ2-2
CASMDRANEKLFF	TGTGCCAGTATGGACAGGGCTAATGAAAAACTGTTTTTT	TRBD1	.	TRBV19	TRBJ1-4
CASSELWQASEAFF	TGTGCCAGCAGTGAACTTTGGCAGGCGAGTGAAGCTTTCTTT	.	few	TRBV6-1	TRBJ1-1
CAISGTSGSGDTQYF	TGTGCCATCAGCGGGACTAGCGGGAGTGGAGATACGCAGTATTTT	TRBD2	.	TRBV10-3	TRBJ2-3
CASSVVQGVGYGYTF	TGTGCCAGCAGCGTAGTACAGGGGGTTGGCTATGGCTACACCTTC	TRBD1	.	TRBV9	TRBJ1-2
CAWTLTGTGNTEAFF	TGTGCCTGGACATTGACCGGGACAGGGAACACTGAAGCTTTCTTT	TRBD1	.	TRBV30	TRBJ1-1
CASSSKNEQFF	TGTGCCAGCAGTTCCAAAAATGAGCAGTTCTTC	.	.	TRBV6-1	TRBJ2-1
CASSLRGLAGVSETQYF	TGTGCCAGCAGTTTACGTGGACTAGCGGGAGTCTCAGAGACCCAGTACTTC	TRBD2	.	TRBV27	TRBJ2-5